The 2 T cell receptor beta chains presented below share a single source sample, sequenced in a study of T cells in women clearing cervical HPV infection. Clones were sequenced by immunoSEQ multiplex PCR, and TCRdb holds only the in-frame ones, with some missing. This listing includes fewer than 15,000 clones. Sequenced sample: blood buffy coat. The receptor set was obtained from a woman between 18 and 75 years old with a cervical HPV16 infection that either progressed to CIN3+ or cleared (not recorded which).

On this clone: The CDR3 end is not reached by the read, which stops 3 residues before it; the germline J gene fills it in. The chain has TRBV5-6 and TRBJ2-7; 9 bases match TRBD1. From germline, CDR1 is SGHDT and CDR2 YYEEEE. The CDR3 sequence is 15 residues long. The V gene end was trimmed by 2 bases and the J gene end by 4 bases; junction bases not matched to a gene: 7. The sequenced CDR3 bases are TGTGCCAGCAGCTTTTTATCCGGGACAGGGTACGAG. Amino acid sequence: CASSFLSGTGYE. In full, the CDR3 is CASSFLSGTGYEQYF. The full variable domain, with the rest looked up from reference TRBV5-6 and TRBJ2-7, is DAGVTQSPTHLIKTRGQQVTLRCSPKSGHDTVSWYQQALGQGPQFIFQYYEEEERQRGNFPDRFSGHQFPNYSSELNVNALLLGDSALYLCASSFLSGTGYEQYFGPGTRLTVT.

Notes on this clone: The DNA ends 3 residues before the CDR3 does, and the rest of the CDR3 is filled in from the germline J gene. The gene calls are TRBV2 and TRBJ2-3; 11 nucleotides line up with TRBD2. CDR3 length equals 15 residues. The V segment lost 3 bases and the J segment 8 bases; nucleotides outside the gene matches: 7. In germline, CDR1 is SNHLY, CDR2 FYNNEI. Here the CDR3 reads CASSDPSGGYFTQYF. Incomplete CDR3 DNA: TGTGCCAGCAGTGACCCTAGCGGGGGGTATTTTACG. Combining the CDR3 with reference TRBV2 and TRBJ2-3 gives the whole variable domain EPEVTQTPSHQVTQMGQEVILRCVPISNHLYFYWYRQILGQKVEFLVSFYNNEISEKSEIFDDQFSVERPDGSNFTLKIRSTKLEDSAMYFCASSDPSGGYFTQYFGPGTRLTVL.